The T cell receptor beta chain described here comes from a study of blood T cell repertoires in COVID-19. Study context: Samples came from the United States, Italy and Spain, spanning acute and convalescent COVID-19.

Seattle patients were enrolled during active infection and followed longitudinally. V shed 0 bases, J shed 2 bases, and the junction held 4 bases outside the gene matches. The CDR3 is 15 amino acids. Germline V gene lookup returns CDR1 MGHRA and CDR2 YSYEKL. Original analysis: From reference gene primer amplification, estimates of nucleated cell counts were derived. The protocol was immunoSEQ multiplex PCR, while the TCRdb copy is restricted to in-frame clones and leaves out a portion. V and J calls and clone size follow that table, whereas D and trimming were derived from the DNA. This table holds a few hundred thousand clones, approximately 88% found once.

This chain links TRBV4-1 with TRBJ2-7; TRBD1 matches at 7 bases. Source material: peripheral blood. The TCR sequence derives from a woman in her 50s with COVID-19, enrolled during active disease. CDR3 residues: CASSQDAGGTYEQYF. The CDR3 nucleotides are TGCGCCAGCAGCCAAGATGCAGGGGGAACCTACGAGCAGTACTTC.